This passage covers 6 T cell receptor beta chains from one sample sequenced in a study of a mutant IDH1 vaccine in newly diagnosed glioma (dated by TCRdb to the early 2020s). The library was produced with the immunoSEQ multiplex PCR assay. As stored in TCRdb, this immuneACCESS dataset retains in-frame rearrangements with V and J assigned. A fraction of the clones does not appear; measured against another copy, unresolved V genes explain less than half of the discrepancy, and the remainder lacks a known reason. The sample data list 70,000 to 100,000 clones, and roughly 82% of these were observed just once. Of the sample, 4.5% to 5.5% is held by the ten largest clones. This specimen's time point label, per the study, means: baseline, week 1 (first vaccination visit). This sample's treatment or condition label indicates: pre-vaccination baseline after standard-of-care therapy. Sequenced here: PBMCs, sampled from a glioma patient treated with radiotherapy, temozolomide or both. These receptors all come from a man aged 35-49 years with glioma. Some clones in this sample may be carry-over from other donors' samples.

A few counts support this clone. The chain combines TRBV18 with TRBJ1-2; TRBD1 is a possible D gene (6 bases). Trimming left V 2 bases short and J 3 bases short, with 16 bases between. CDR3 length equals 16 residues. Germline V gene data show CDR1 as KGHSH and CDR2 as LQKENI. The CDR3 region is CASSPGQGRIDYGYTF. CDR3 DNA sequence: TGTGCCAGCTCACCAGGGCAGGGGCGGATTGACTATGGCTACACCTTC.

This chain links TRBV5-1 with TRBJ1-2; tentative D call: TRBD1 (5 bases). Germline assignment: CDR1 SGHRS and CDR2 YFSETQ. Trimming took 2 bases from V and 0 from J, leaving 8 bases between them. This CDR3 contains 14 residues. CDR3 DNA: TGCGCCAGCAGCTTCGACAGTACTAACTATGGCTACACCTTC. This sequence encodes CASSFDSTNYGYTF.

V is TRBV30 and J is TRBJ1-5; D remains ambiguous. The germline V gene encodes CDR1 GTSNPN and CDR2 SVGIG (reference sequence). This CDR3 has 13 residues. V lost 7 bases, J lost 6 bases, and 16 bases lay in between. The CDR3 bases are TGTGCCTCTCGGGAAGGACCCCGTCAGCCCCAGCATTTT. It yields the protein CASREGPRQPQHF. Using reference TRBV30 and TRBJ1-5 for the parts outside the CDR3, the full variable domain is SQTIHQWPATLVQPVGSPLSLECTVEGTSNPNLYWYRQAAGRGLQLLFYSVGIGQISSEVPQNLSASRPQDRQFILSSKKLLLSDSGFYLCASREGPRQPQHFGDGTRLSIL.

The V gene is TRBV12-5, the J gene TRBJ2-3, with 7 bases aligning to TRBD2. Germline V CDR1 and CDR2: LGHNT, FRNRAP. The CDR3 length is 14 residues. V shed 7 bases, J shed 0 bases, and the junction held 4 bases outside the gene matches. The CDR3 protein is CASERGLSTDTQYF. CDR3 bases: TGTGCTAGTGAGCGGGGCCTAAGCACAGATACGCAGTATTTT.

As DNA, the CDR3 is TGTGCCAGCAGTGAACGACCGGGGTGGGGGGAGGATGAAAAACTGTTTTTT. This sequence encodes CASSERPGWGEDEKLFF. The V and J genes are TRBV6-1 and TRBJ1-4; a possible D gene is TRBD1 (5 bases). V was cut by 2 bases and J by 6 bases, with 19 bases left in between. Germline CDR1 MNHNS, CDR2 SASEGT. This CDR3 is built from 17 residues.

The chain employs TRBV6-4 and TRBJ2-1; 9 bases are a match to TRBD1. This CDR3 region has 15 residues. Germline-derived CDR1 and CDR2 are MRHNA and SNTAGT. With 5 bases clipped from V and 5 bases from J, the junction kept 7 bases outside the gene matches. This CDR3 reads CASSPLQGADNEQFF. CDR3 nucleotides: TGTGCCAGCAGTCCTCTACAGGGGGCGGACAATGAGCAGTTCTTC.